The T cell receptor beta chain described here comes from a study of CD8+ T cells in alopecia areata (dated by TCRdb to 2016 to 2019). Looking at the study overall: The treated patients took part in an open-label pilot trial in which moderate-to-severe alopecia areata was treated with oral tofacitinib at 5 to 10 mg twice daily. Tofacitinib was administered for 6 to 18 months, and 6 months of follow-up off drug were then conducted to assess delayed response and recurrence. To study T cell clonal expansion in alopecia areata, the researchers applied high-throughput TCRbeta sequencing to both the C3H/HeJ mouse model and human patients. Scalp tissue and sorted CD4+ and CD8+ peripheral blood T cells from patchy and totalis/universalis alopecia areata patients and from healthy controls were covered by human TCRbeta sequencing. Patients on tofacitinib were biopsied at baseline and after 4 and 24 weeks of treatment, and several of the patients also had a later scalp biopsy. Scalp clonality was compared among normal scalp (n=4), patchy alopecia areata scalp (n=8), and alopecia totalis/universalis scalp (n=8). The RNA source kit depended on sample type: the PAXgene miRNA kit for fixed scalp, the miRNeasy kit for PBMCs, and the RNeasy kit for mouse skin. TCRbeta CDR3 regions were amplified by immunoSEQ multiplex PCR with 35 Vbeta forward and 13 Jbeta reverse primers. Broad study findings and their caveats: Compared with normal scalp, lesional scalp, particularly in alopecia totalis/universalis, had higher clonality and more expanded CD8+ clones, which suggests antigenic drive. Unlike mouse skin, where gammadelta T cells dominate, normal human skin contains resident alphabeta T cells that get sequenced too, which complicates analysis of the scalp TCR repertoire. TCR sequences shared between patients were less clear than in mice, possibly partly because of HLA diversity in the patient population.

The protocol used for the library was the immunoSEQ multiplex PCR assay. RNA was extracted from all samples and reverse transcribed into cDNA as template for TCR sequencing. First-strand cDNA was synthesized using SuperScript III with a 2:1 mix of oligo-dT and random hexamers. A synthetic immune receptor repertoire was used to gauge amplification bias, and whatever bias remained was removed computationally. The original pipeline was this. Raw reads were preprocessed for error removal, and CDR3 was defined according to IMGT conventions as running from the conserved cysteine to phenylalanine. Clonality was computed by normalizing Shannon entropy by log2 of the number of productive unique TCRs and subtracting the result from 1. Whether each scalp clone was CD4 or CD8 was inferred by checking scalp TCRbeta sequences against the CD4 and CD8 repertoires from sorted blood. Held by TCRdb, this immuneACCESS table contains in-frame sequences only and omits some clones. Under half of the omission traces to an unresolved V gene where checked; the cause of the rest is unknown. That table is the source of V, J and clone size, and D and trimming were worked out from the DNA. This sample holds about 160,000 clones; more than 75% were observed only once. Jointly, the top ten make up about 15% of the sample.

On this clone: Its recognized antigen is unknown. Per-nucleotide qualities are absent, and no much larger clonotype sits a single base away.

The time point label here, explained by the study, means: baseline before oral tofacitinib. Lesional scalp punch biopsies and peripheral blood were obtained from alopecia areata patients. PBMCs were separated by density centrifugation and stained for CD3, CD4 and CD8, after which CD4+ and CD8+ T cells were sorted on a FACSAria. The receptor was derived from a human donor with alopecia areata. This specimen was CD8+ T cells sorted from blood, taken at week 0.

The DNA reads as follows: TGTGCCAGCAATTCTGTCCCACTAAATACGCAGTATTTT. This is translated as CASNSVPLNTQYF. The chain is encoded by TRBV6-5 joined to TRBJ2-3, with the D gene not confidently named. V loses 7 bases of germline sequence and J loses 7 bases, and the interval between the two ends is 15 bases. CDR1 is given as MNHEY and CDR2 as SVGAGI, both from the germline V gene. From the cysteine through the phenylalanine, the CDR3 covers 13 amino acids. This entry keeps only the CDR3 DNA: 39 bases, framed from base 1.